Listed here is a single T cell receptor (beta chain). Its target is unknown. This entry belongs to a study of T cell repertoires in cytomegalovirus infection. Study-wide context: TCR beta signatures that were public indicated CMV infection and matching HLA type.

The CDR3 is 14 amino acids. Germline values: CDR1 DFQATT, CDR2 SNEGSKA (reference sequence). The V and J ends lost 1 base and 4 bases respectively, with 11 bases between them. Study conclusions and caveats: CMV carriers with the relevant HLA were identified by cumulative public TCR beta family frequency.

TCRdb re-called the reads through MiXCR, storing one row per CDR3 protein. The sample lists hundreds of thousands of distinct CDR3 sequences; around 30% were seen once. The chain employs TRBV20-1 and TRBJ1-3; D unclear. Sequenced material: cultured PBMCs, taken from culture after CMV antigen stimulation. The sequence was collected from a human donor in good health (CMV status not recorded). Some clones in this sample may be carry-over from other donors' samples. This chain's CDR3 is CSARGTDRGNTIYF. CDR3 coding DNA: TGCAGTGCTAGAGGAACAGATCGGGGAAACACCATATATTTT.